This passage covers 10 T cell receptor beta chains from one sample sequenced in a study of shared clonotypes between healthy human individuals. TCRdb's copy holds only in-frame clones and misses some; the assay was immunoSEQ multiplex PCR. The data contain millions of clones, just over 90% of them singletons. Source material: naive CD4+ T cells sorted from blood. Subset specified: CD45RA+ positively selected. These receptors originate from a man aged 18-30 years in good health.

The chain couples TRBV9 to TRBJ2-3; 13 bases are a match to TRBD2. J gave up 8 bases and V 2 bases, and 8 bases lay outside the gene matches. Germline CDR1 is SGDLS and CDR2 is YYNGEE. The CDR3 has 16 residues. CDR3 loop: CASSVELAGGLGTQYF. CDR3 nucleotides: TGTGCCAGCAGCGTCGAACTAGCGGGAGGGCTCGGTACGCAGTATTTT. The complete variable domain, with remaining parts taken from reference TRBV9 and TRBJ2-3, reads DSGVTQTPKHLITATGQRVTLRCSPRSGDLSVYWYQQSLDQGLQFLIQYYNGEERAKGNILERFSAQQFPDLHSELNLSSLELGDSALYFCASSVELAGGLGTQYFGPGTRLTVL.

This clone was detected only once. The chain recombines TRBV5-3 with TRBJ1-5; 8 nucleotides match TRBD1. TRBV5-3 is placed among ORFs of uncertain function. V shed 4 bases and J 0 bases; nucleotides not matched to a gene: 3. This CDR3 has 15 amino acids. In DNA form, the CDR3 reads TGTGCCAGAAGCACCGGGACAGGTAGCAATCAGCCCCAGCATTTT. As protein: CARSTGTGSNQPQHF.

CDR3 DNA: TGTGCCACCAGCAGAGATCACGGGGGGGCGGTCCGGGAGCTGTTTTTT. Translating gives CATSRDHGGAVRELFF. The chain has TRBV15 and TRBJ2-2; TRBD2 aligns across 8 bases. CDR1 LNHNV and CDR2 YYDKDF come from the germline V gene (reference sequence). This CDR3 is built from 16 residues. V was pared by 0 bases and J by 9 bases, with 9 bases of the junction left unmatched. Based on the CDR3 plus reference TRBV15 and TRBJ2-2, the full variable domain is DAMVIQNPRYQVTQFGKPVTLSCSQTLNHNVMYWYQQKSSQAPKLLFHYYDKDFNNEADTPDNFQSRRPNTSFCFLDIRSPGLGDTAMYLCATSRDHGGAVRELFFGEGSRLTVL.

The chain has TRBV19 and TRBJ2-2, with D possibly TRBD2 on 6 matching bases. This CDR3 is 13 amino acids long. The V gene's germline CDR1 is LNHDA and CDR2 SQIVND (reference sequence). The CDR3, as DNA: TGTGGCTGTAGCGGTTTGAACGTGGGGGAGCTGTTTTTT. Translation: CGCSGLNVGELFF.

The genes are TRBV7-3 and TRBJ2-5, with 8 bases aligning to TRBD2. This CDR3 contains 16 residues. The germline V gene encodes CDR1 SGHTA and CDR2 FQGTGA. V was pared by 4 bases and J by 2 bases, with 9 bases of the junction left unmatched. The CDR3: CASSSGGASGQETQYF. The CDR3 DNA sequence: TGTGCCAGCAGCTCGGGTGGGGCTAGCGGGCAAGAGACCCAGTACTTC.

The V and J genes are TRBV11-2 and TRBJ2-4, with D tentatively TRBD2 (5 bases). Germline lookup yields CDR1 SGHAT and CDR2 FQNNGV. Trimming cost V 1 base and J 7 bases, with 11 bases left between them. The CDR3 contains 14 residues. The CDR3 protein is CASSLGGSVNIQYF. The CDR3 coding sequence is TGTGCCAGCAGCTTAGGTGGTAGCGTGAACATTCAGTACTTC.

The chain recombines TRBV28 with TRBJ2-1; D ambiguous. The CDR3 sequence is 13 residues long. V lost 0 bases and J lost 5, with 5 bases in between. CDR1 and CDR2 from the germline V gene are MDHEN and SYDVKM. The CDR3 coding sequence is TGTGCCAGCAGTTTATGGGGCAACAATGAGCAGTTCTTC. This translates into CASSLWGNNEQFF.

The chain recombines TRBV2 with TRBJ2-2; no clear D gene. The CDR3 runs to 13 residues. Deletions cut 7 bases from V and 2 bases from J, with 8 bases between. CDR1 SNHLY and CDR2 FYNNEI come from the germline V gene. DNA for the CDR3: TGTGCCAGCACCCCGAGCAACACCGGGGAGCTGTTTTTT. Residues: CASTPSNTGELFF.

The J gene is TRBJ2-3, the V gene TRBV19, with no clear D. The germline V gene encodes CDR1 LNHDA and CDR2 SQIVND (reference sequence). V lost 5 bases to trimming and J lost 7 bases, with 7 bases between them. The CDR3 covers 11 residues. The CDR3 bases are TGTGCCAGTAGTGCCCCGTATACGCAGTATTTT. It codes for CASSAPYTQYF.

The chain recombines TRBV11-2 with TRBJ2-3; D is perhaps TRBD1 (5 bases). This CDR3 contains 12 residues. The germline gives CDR1 SGHAT, CDR2 FQNNGV. The V end lost 0 bases, the J end lost 8 bases, and 6 bases lay between the germline ends. CDR3 protein: CASSLDRGTQYF. CDR3 sequence (DNA): TGTGCCAGCAGCTTAGATAGGGGTACGCAGTATTTT.